This is a list of T cell receptor beta chains from one sample in a study of blood T cell repertoires in COVID-19. Here immunoSEQ multiplex PCR was the method, and the copy in TCRdb shows in-frame clones only, minus some. The profile shows 60,000 to 85,000 clones, roughly 86% of them singletons. The sample was peripheral blood. The source is a human donor in a cohort sampled during active COVID-19. Each CDR3 is given with its conserved first and last residue. The D gene is left open where the match is weak. Where a row states a size, it is once, few, many or the class of an expanded clone; other rows omit it.

clone_size	d_call	v_call	j_call	cdr3_length	cdr3_nt	cdr3_aa
-	TRBD1	TRBV7-2	TRBJ2-5	15	TGTGCCAGCAGCTTATATAGGACAGGGAGGGAGACCCAGTACTTC	CASSLYRTGRETQYF
-	TRBD2	TRBV3-1/TRBV3-2	TRBJ2-3	18	TGTGCCAGCAGCCTACGGGGGGCTAGCGGGGGGCCCACAGATACGCAGTATTTT	CASSLRGASGGPTDTQYF
-	-	TRBV7-3	TRBJ2-6	13	TGTGCCAGCAGCTTAGGGCAGGCCAACGTCCTGACTTTC	CASSLGQANVLTF
once	-	TRBV5-1	TRBJ1-2	13	TGCGCCAGCAGCTTGGCAGGGTTTCGTGGCTACACCTTC	CASSLAGFRGYTF
-	-	TRBV5-1	TRBJ2-1	12	TGCGCCAGCAGCTTCCCAGGGCACCCCCAGTTCTTC	CASSFPGHPQFF
-	-	TRBV3-1/TRBV3-2	TRBJ2-3	18	TGTGCCAGCAGCCAAGCCGGGACCCAGGGGCGCGGCACAGATACGCAGTATTTT	CASSQAGTQGRGTDTQYF
-	-	TRBV12-3/TRBV12-4	TRBJ2-5	13	TGTGCCAGCAGTTTATTGGTAGGCAGGGACCAGTACTTC	CASSLLVGRDQYF
-	TRBD2	TRBV2	TRBJ2-3	17	TGTGCCAGCAGTGAAGCCGAGCTAGCGGGGGGCACAGATACGCAGTATTTT	CASSEAELAGGTDTQYF
-	-	TRBV5-4	TRBJ2-2	15	TGTGCCAGCAGCCCCCTGAGGCCGAACACCGGGGAGCTGTTTTTT	CASSPLRPNTGELFF
-	TRBD2	TRBV19	TRBJ2-1	17	TGTGCCAGTAGTTCCTGGACTAGCGGGGGAGCCTACAATGAGCAGTTCTTC	CASSSWTSGGAYNEQFF
-	-	TRBV5-1	TRBJ2-1	15	TGCGCCAGCAGCTTGACTCCAGGGTCCTACAATGAGCAGTTCTTC	CASSLTPGSYNEQFF
-	-	TRBV7-8	TRBJ2-3	18	TGTGCCAGCAGCTTCCAAACCGAACTAGCGACAGGTACAGATACGCAGTATTTT	CASSFQTELATGTDTQYF
-	TRBD1	TRBV30	TRBJ2-6	18	TGTGCCTGGAGGCCCCCCGGGACAGTCCTCTCTGGGGCCAACGTCCTGACTTTC	CAWRPPGTVLSGANVLTF
-	-	TRBV11-1	TRBJ2-1	14	TGTGCCAGCAGCCTTCAGAGGGCCGGCAATGAGCAGTTCTTC	CASSLQRAGNEQFF
-	-	TRBV4-2	TRBJ2-6	19	TGTGCCAGCAGCCAAGGCGAAGGCAGGGATTTCTCTGGGGCCAACGTCCTGACTTTC	CASSQGEGRDFSGANVLTF
-	-	TRBV6-1	TRBJ1-2	17	TGTGCCAGCAGTGAAGACCTGGGGACACCTCCTAACTATGGCTACACCTTC	CASSEDLGTPPNYGYTF
-	-	TRBV6-5	TRBJ1-2	13	TGTGCCAGCAGTTACTCGACAGGTAACGGCTACACCTTC	CASSYSTGNGYTF
-	TRBD1	TRBV4-2	TRBJ1-1	17	TGTGCCAGCAGCCAAGTGGGACAGGCGCTCTTGAACACTGAAGCTTTCTTT	CASSQVGQALLNTEAFF
-	-	TRBV14	TRBJ1-1	11	TGTGCCAGCAGCCAAACATATGAAGCTTTCTTT	CASSQTYEAFF
-	-	TRBV3-1/TRBV3-2	TRBJ1-1	13	TGTGCCAGCAGCCCTGGATACGAGGTTGAAGCTTTCTTT	CASSPGYEVEAFF
-	-	TRBV30	TRBJ1-3	14	TGTGCCTGGAGTGCCCAGGACTCTGGAAACACCATATATTTT	CAWSAQDSGNTIYF
-	-	TRBV29-1	TRBJ2-7	12	TGCAGCGGTGGGTCGGGGAGCTACGAGCAGTACTTC	CSGGSGSYEQYF
-	TRBD2	TRBV7-6	TRBJ2-1	18	TGTGCCAGCAGCCGGCGACTAGCGGGGGGATCTCCCTCCGATGAGCAGTTCTTC	CASSRRLAGGSPSDEQFF
few	-	TRBV10-1	TRBJ2-7	13	TGCGCCAGCAGTGGGGGGCGCTCCTACGAGCAGTACTTC	CASSGGRSYEQYF
-	TRBD1	TRBV7-8	TRBJ2-2	16	TGTGCCAGCGGCAAGACAGGGACCGCGAACACCGGGGAGCTGTTTTTT	CASGKTGTANTGELFF
-	-	TRBV20-1	TRBJ2-5	15	TGCAGTGCTAGTAGGGTAGTTGGGGCCCAAGAGACCCAGTACTTC	CSASRVVGAQETQYF
-	-	TRBV30	TRBJ2-1	13	TGTGCCTGGAACCAACTAGATACCAATGAGCAGTTCTTC	CAWNQLDTNEQFF
-	TRBD1	TRBV10-1	TRBJ2-4	14	TGCGCCAGCAGTGAGGGACAGGGGGTAAACATTCAGTACTTC	CASSEGQGVNIQYF
-	TRBD2	TRBV30	TRBJ2-7	13	TGTGCCTGGACTAGCGGGGGTACCTACGAGCAGTACTTC	CAWTSGGTYEQYF
-	-	TRBV5-1	TRBJ2-3	14	TGCGCCAGCAGCTTAACAGGGACCACAGATACGCAGTATTTT	CASSLTGTTDTQYF
-	-	TRBV12-3/TRBV12-4	TRBJ1-1	13	TGTGCCAGCAGTCCGACAGGGAACACTGAAGCTTTCTTT	CASSPTGNTEAFF
-	-	TRBV6-6	TRBJ1-1	15	TGTGCCAGCAGTTCCCCATCCCGATCAGACACTGAAGCTTTCTTT	CASSSPSRSDTEAFF
-	TRBD1	TRBV5-1	TRBJ2-6	16	TGCGCCAGCAGCACGGGACAGAACTCTGGGGCCAACGTCCTGACTTTC	CASSTGQNSGANVLTF
-	TRBD1	TRBV19	TRBJ2-3	13	TGTGCCAGTAGTATCACAGGGGCAGATACGCAGTATTTT	CASSITGADTQYF
-	-	TRBV2	TRBJ1-2	12	TGTGCCAGCAGGAGACAGGATTATGGCTACACCTTC	CASRRQDYGYTF
-	TRBD1	TRBV10-3	TRBJ2-5	16	TGTGCCATCAGTACTCCGGGACAGGGCTACCAAGAGACCCAGTACTTC	CAISTPGQGYQETQYF
few	-	TRBV2	TRBJ1-5	14	TGTGCCAGCAAAGAAGGGGGAATGGCCCAGCCCCAGCATTTT	CASKEGGMAQPQHF
-	TRBD2	TRBV2	TRBJ2-1	15	TGTGCCAGCAGTCCGTCACGGGGGGGCAACAATGAGCAGTTCTTC	CASSPSRGGNNEQFF
once	-	TRBV30	TRBJ1-3	13	TGTGCCTGGAATAGGGCAGGGGGAAACACCATATATTTT	CAWNRAGGNTIYF
-	-	TRBV29-1	TRBJ1-1	13	TGCAGCGTTGAACGGCAGGTGAACACTGAAGCTTTCTTT	CSVERQVNTEAFF